These T cell receptor beta chains were read from a single sample in a study of neurological immune-mediated disorders. In TCRdb, the 5' RACE reads were re-called with MiXCR into one record per CDR3 protein. The sample lists roughly 100,000 distinct CDR3 sequences, 3% to 4% occurring once. The sample consisted of PBMCs. The source of these receptors is a woman between 50 and 59 years old with multiple sclerosis. CDR3s include the opening cysteine and the closing phenylalanine or tryptophan. Each record gives: J gene, V gene, clone size, D gene, CDR3 DNA, CDR3 protein. A D gene is named only where the DNA matches it firmly. Not every row has a clone size; where given, it reads once, few, many or a size class.

TRBJ1-3,TRBV7-6,few,.,TGTGCCAGCAGCCCACGCTTAGGCTCTGGAAACACCATATATTTT,CASSPRLGSGNTIYF
TRBJ2-7,TRBV18,many,.,TGTGCCAGCTCAATCGGGGGTGGCTACGAGCAGTACTTC,CASSIGGGYEQYF
TRBJ1-2,TRBV20-1,many,.,TGCAGTGCTAGAGGGGACAAGGAGCGCGGGCGGAGGAGACTCGGCTACACCTTC,CSARGDKERGRRRLGYTF
TRBJ2-5,TRBV4-1,many,.,TGCGCCAGCAGCCAAGAAGAGGTTGGGCAGACCCAGTACTTC,CASSQEEVGQTQYF
TRBJ1-5,TRBV20-1,many,.,TGCAGTGCTCAACGGGACGGATATAGCAATCAGCCCCAGCATTTT,CSAQRDGYSNQPQHF
TRBJ1-5,TRBV7-9,many,.,TGTGCCAGCAGCTTAGGGGGCACGGGCAATCAGCCCCAGCATTTT,CASSLGGTGNQPQHF
TRBJ1-4,TRBV5-1,many,TRBD1,TGCGCCAGCAGCTTAACCGGTGGGACAGGGACATTTAGGGAAAAACTGTTTTTT,CASSLTGGTGTFREKLFF
TRBJ1-1,TRBV6-5,few,.,TGTGCCAGCAGTTACTTTCCGGACGGCAACACTGAAGCTTTCTTT,CASSYFPDGNTEAFF
TRBJ2-3,TRBV9,many,.,TGTGCCAGCAGCGTAGAGCAGCGGAAATCCACAGATACGCAGTATTTT,CASSVEQRKSTDTQYF
TRBJ2-7,TRBV7-3,many,.,TGTGCCAGCAGCTTAACCGAGGGTGAGCAGTACTTC,CASSLTEGEQYF
TRBJ1-1,TRBV5-6,many,TRBD1,TGTGCCAGCATTTACAGGGGGCGGGGGACTGAAGCTTTCTTT,CASIYRGRGTEAFF
TRBJ2-1,TRBV4-3,many,TRBD2,TGCGCCAGCAGCCCATTTTCGGGACTAGCGGGAAGCTCCTACAATGAGCAGTTCTTC,CASSPFSGLAGSSYNEQFF
TRBJ1-2,TRBV7-9,many,TRBD1,TGTGCCAGCCGTACAGGGGGCTCCTATGGCTACACCTTC,CASRTGGSYGYTF
TRBJ1-4,TRBV7-8,many,TRBD1,TGTGCCAGCAGCTTACGAGGGACAGGGGGCGAAAAACTGTTTTTT,CASSLRGTGGEKLFF
TRBJ2-1,TRBV20-1,.,.,TGCAGTGTTCCCCGGAAATTGGCCTCCTACAATGAGCAGTTCTTC,CSVPRKLASYNEQFF
TRBJ1-2,TRBV7-9,many,.,TGTGCCAGCAGCTCGGACTTCTATGGCTACACCTTC,CASSSDFYGYTF
TRBJ2-6,TRBV29-1,many,.,TGCAGCGTTGAAGCCTCAGTCGAGAGCTCTGGGGCCAACGTCCTGACTTTC,CSVEASVESSGANVLTF
TRBJ1-5,TRBV20-1,many,.,TGCAGTGCAAGGACTCTAATCGGGGGTCAGCCCCAGCATTTT,CSARTLIGGQPQHF
TRBJ2-1,TRBV14,many,.,TGTGCCAGCAGCCCCTCTCCCCGGTGGGGGAACTACAATGAGCAGTTCTTC,CASSPSPRWGNYNEQFF
TRBJ2-7,TRBV29-1,many,.,TGCAGCGTTGCACCGACCCGGGACGGCCGGGGAATCTACGAGCAGTACTTC,CSVAPTRDGRGIYEQYF
TRBJ2-5,TRBV7-2,many,.,TGTGCCAGCAGCTTAGCATCTACAGGGAGGGAGACCCAGTACTTC,CASSLASTGRETQYF
TRBJ1-1,TRBV5-1,many,.,TGTGCCAGCAGCTTGGGGACGGTGAACACTGAAGCTTTCTTT,CASSLGTVNTEAFF
TRBJ2-1,TRBV12-3/TRBV12-4,many,.,TGTGCCAGCATTACAGTCCCGGGTTTTAGTGAGCAGTTCTTC,CASITVPGFSEQFF
TRBJ2-7,TRBV5-1,many,.,TGCGCCAGCAGCTTGGATGCCTACGAGCAGTACTTC,CASSLDAYEQYF
TRBJ1-4,TRBV5-5,many,TRBD1,TGTGCCAGCAGCTTAAAAGGGACAGCCGACCTGGCAACTAATGAAAAACTGTTTTTT,CASSLKGTADLATNEKLFF
TRBJ1-4,TRBV5-1,many,.,TGCGCCAGCAGCTTGGTACAGACCGGGTCTGCAAAACTGTTTTTT,CASSLVQTGSAKLFF
TRBJ1-2,TRBV28,.,.,TGTGCCAGCAGTTTGGCCAGGGGAGGGGAACCCTATGGCTACACCTTC,CASSLARGGEPYGYTF
TRBJ2-1,TRBV13,many,.,TGTGCCAGCAGCTTGGGTTACAATGAGCAGTTCTTC,CASSLGYNEQFF
TRBJ1-3,TRBV20-1,many,TRBD1,TGCAGTGCTAGGGACAGGCCCTCTGGAAACACCATATATTTT,CSARDRPSGNTIYF
TRBJ2-1,TRBV4-3,many,TRBD1,TGCGCCAGCAGCCACCCCGCGGGACAGGGGGGTGAGCAGTTCTTC,CASSHPAGQGGEQFF
TRBJ1-1,TRBV2,many,TRBD1,TGTGCCAGCAGACTGACAGGGTCAGGGAACACTGAAGCTTTCTTT,CASRLTGSGNTEAFF
TRBJ2-7,TRBV7-8,many,.,TGTGCCAGCAGCCCCGATGTTAACCGGGAGTCCTACGAGCAGTACTTC,CASSPDVNRESYEQYF
TRBJ1-2,TRBV3-1,many,.,TGTGCCAGCAGCCAAGAAGCGGTGTCGGGGGGCTACACCTTC,CASSQEAVSGGYTF
TRBJ2-3,TRBV5-1,many,TRBD1,TGCGCCAGCAGCTTAGGGACAGGGCAGCGCACAGATACGCAGTATTTT,CASSLGTGQRTDTQYF
TRBJ1-2,TRBV5-1,many,.,TGCGCCAGCGGGCCGACAGGAACGCTTTCTTTGTATGGCTACACCTTC,CASGPTGTLSLYGYTF
TRBJ2-1,TRBV3-1,many,.,TGTGCCAGCAGCCAAGACCGCCAGCAGTTCTTC,CASSQDRQQFF
TRBJ2-3,TRBV6-5,.,.,TGTGCCAGCAGTTACTCTCGCGAAACAGGCACAGATACGCAGTATTTT,CASSYSRETGTDTQYF
TRBJ2-2,TRBV7-6,many,TRBD1,TGTGCCAGCAGCTTAGTCGTGGGACAGACTGGGGAGCTGTTTTTT,CASSLVVGQTGELFF
TRBJ2-3,TRBV5-1,many,.,TGCGCCAGCAGCTTGTCCAGTAATACGCAGTATTTT,CASSLSSNTQYF
TRBJ1-1,TRBV9,many,.,TGTGCCAGCAGCGTAGTGGGGGACATGAACACTGAAGCTTTCTTT,CASSVVGDMNTEAFF
TRBJ2-3,TRBV5-1,few,.,TGCGCCAGCAGCTTGAGGGCAGTGCCAGATACGAAGTATTTT,CASSLRAVPDTKYF
TRBJ2-5,TRBV7-7,.,.,TGTGCTAGCAGCTTAGGCCCGTGGGGTAGGGAGACCCAGTACTTC,CASSLGPWGRETQYF
TRBJ1-6,TRBV20-1,many,TRBD1,TGCAGTGCTAGTCAGGGGGCCGGGAATTCACCCCTCCACTTT,CSASQGAGNSPLHF
TRBJ2-7,TRBV20-1,many,TRBD2,TGCAGTGCTAGAGATGCGGGAGCATCAGCGCCCGAGCAGTACTTC,CSARDAGASAPEQYF
TRBJ1-1,TRBV19,many,TRBD1,TGTGCCAGTAGTACGACAGGGGTTGAGACTGAAGCTTTCTTT,CASSTTGVETEAFF
TRBJ1-1,TRBV6-2/TRBV6-3,many,TRBD1,TGTGCCAGCAGCCGGACAGGCGCCTACACTGAAGCTTTCTTT,CASSRTGAYTEAFF